The next 28 T cell receptor beta chains were all read from a single sample in a study of blood T cells in healthy people across ages (dated by TCRdb to between 2015 and 2016). Library creation used 5' RACE. TCRdb names Illumina HiSeq 2500 as the instrument used. A second about 7 to 12 cycle PCR used a sample-barcoded 5' primer and a J-beta primer mix. TCRdb trimmed public reads at Q25 via fastp, called clones via MiXCR and kept in-frame beta chains. For every CDR3 protein sequence, its rows merge into one entry that carries the most common genes and DNA. The sample yields under 2,000,000 distinct CDR3 sequences; around 48% were counted once. The biggest ten clones account for around 2.1% of the sample. Material: blood. These receptors were taken from a woman in her thirties or forties in good health.

The sample holds one count of this clonotype. This chain joins TRBV7-2 and TRBJ1-6; D gene ambiguous. Germline-derived CDR1 and CDR2 are SGHTA and FQGNSA. The ends were cut back, 5 bases at V and 8 bases at J, with 16 bases in the middle. The CDR3 has 15 amino acids. CDR3 DNA: TGTGCCAGCAGCAAACAGACCCGTGGGGATTCACCCCTCCACTTT. Translated, it gives CASSKQTRGDSPLHF.

Notes on this clonotype: One end of the junction varies from germline; a read error may be responsible. The chain has TRBV25-1 and TRBJ1-6; D is unresolved. Germline V gives CDR1 MGHDK, CDR2 SYGVNS. The CDR3 runs to 16 residues. CDR3 sequence (DNA): TGTGCCAGCAGTGTCGGATCTAGTTCCTATAATCCACCCCTCCACTTT. It translates to CASSVGSSSYNPPLHF.

For this clonotype: A junction boundary mismatches the germline segment, possibly from a read error. This sequence joins TRBV29-1 and TRBJ1-2, with D hard to call. Germline V CDR1 and CDR2: SQVTM, ANQGSEA. This CDR3 is 14 amino acids long. In DNA form, the CDR3 reads TGCAGCGTTGACCCTGAGAGGGCTGAATATGGCTGCACCTTC. Translating it yields CSVDPERAEYGCTF.

This clonotype turned up a few times. V usage is TRBV7-2 and J usage is TRBJ1-2; TRBD1 agrees at 7 bases. CDR1 is SGHTA, CDR2 FQGNSA, per germline. The CDR3 is 17 amino acids. V was pared by 2 bases and J by 4 bases, with 13 bases of the junction left unmatched. This CDR3 is CASSLSAPGQSSYGYTF. CDR3 nucleotides: TGTGCCAGCAGCTTAAGCGCCCCGGGACAGAGCAGCTATGGCTACACCTTC.

V and J are TRBV12-3 or TRBV12-4 and TRBJ2-1; the match to TRBD2 covers 14 bases. CDR3 length: 15 amino acids. The junction had 6 bases not matched to a gene; V was cut back by 6 bases and J by 8 bases. This chain's CDR3 is CASRRTSGGHHEQFF. The CDR3 region has the DNA TGTGCCAGCAGAAGGACTAGCGGGGGGCACCATGAGCAGTTCTTC.

A few counts support this clonotype. The V and J genes are TRBV4-3 and TRBJ2-7, with TRBD1 matching 8 bases. The CDR3 is 15 amino acids. Trimming cost V 3 bases and J 6 bases; bases outside gene matches: 10. Germline values: CDR1 LGHNA, CDR2 YSLEER. The CDR3 sequence: CASSHINGQGREQYF. The DNA of the CDR3 is TGCGCCAGCAGCCATATAAACGGACAGGGCCGCGAGCAGTACTTC.

This clonotype was counted a few times. The V and J genes are TRBV20-1 and TRBJ2-5; a possible D gene is TRBD1 (5 bases). Germline V CDR1 and CDR2: DFQATT, SNEGSKA (reference sequence). CDR3 size: 12 residues. Trimming removed 6 bases at V and 0 bases at J, with 8 bases between. As DNA, the CDR3 is TGCAGTGCAGGGGAATACCAAGAGACCCAGTACTTC. It yields the protein CSAGEYQETQYF.

The rearrangement uses TRBV4-3 and TRBJ2-6; 10 bases align to TRBD1. V gave up 3 bases and J gave up 1 base; unmatched junction bases: 9. The germline V gene encodes CDR1 LGHNA and CDR2 YSLEER. CDR3 length equals 19 residues. The CDR3 sequence: CASSHLSGTGASGANVLTF. CDR3 in DNA: TGCGCCAGCAGCCACCTGTCCGGGACAGGGGCATCTGGGGCCAACGTCCTGACTTTC.

This chain uses TRBV7-2 with TRBJ2-3, with D perhaps TRBD2 (7 bases). Trimming removed 5 bases from V and 3 bases from J, with 15 bases in between. The V gene's germline CDR1 is SGHTA and CDR2 FQGNSA. CDR3 length: 15 amino acids. CDR3 nucleotide sequence: TGTGCCAGCAGCCCTGCGGGGGCCTGGACAGATACGCAGTATTTT. Its protein is CASSPAGAWTDTQYF.

The sample holds a few counts of this clonotype. The chain couples TRBV6-2 or TRBV6-3 to TRBJ2-5; possibly TRBD1 for D (5 bases). In germline, CDR1 is MNHEY, CDR2 SVGEGT. Trimming removed 5 bases at V and 3 bases at J, with 10 bases between. The CDR3 spans 13 residues. The CDR3 DNA is TGTGCCAGCAGTGACAAGACAGAAGAGACCCAGTACTTC. Its protein product is CASSDKTEETQYF.

The chain has TRBV20-1 and TRBJ2-3; 11 bases map to TRBD2. V lost 7 bases to trimming and J lost 4 bases; unmatched junction nucleotides: 7. The CDR3 is 14 amino acids. The germline V gene has CDR1 DFQATT and CDR2 SNEGSKA (reference sequence). CDR3 coding DNA: TGCAGTGTCCTTAGCGGGGGGGGAGCAGATACGCAGTATTTT. Its translation: CSVLSGGGADTQYF.

This clonotype appeared once. This may come from a read error, since a much larger clone is one base off. The V and J genes are TRBV2 and TRBJ2-1; weak D call: TRBD1 (6 bases). Germline CDR1 is SNHLY and CDR2 is FYNNEI. The CDR3 contains 15 residues. Trimming cost V 3 bases and J 2 bases, with 11 bases left between them. The CDR3 DNA follows: TGTGCCAGCAGTGACAGGGGTGGGGCCTACAATGAGCAGTTCTTC. This translates into CASSDRGGAYNEQFF.

This sequence joins TRBV10-3 and TRBJ2-5; the match to TRBD1 covers 9 bases. The J call may be mistaken, given a closer DNA end match to TRBJ2-7. CDR3 length: 14 residues. CDR1 and CDR2 (germline): ENHRY, SYGVKD. The CDR3 loop reads CAIRTGTGSNEQYF. The CDR3 DNA reads TGTGCCATCAGAACCGGGACAGGGAGTAACGAGCAGTACTTC.

V and J are TRBV15 and TRBJ2-3, with a weak D call TRBD1 (6 bases). V gave up 4 bases and J gave up 2 bases, with 19 bases separating them. The CDR3 length is 17 residues. CDR1 LNHNV and CDR2 YYDKDF come from the germline V gene (reference sequence). The CDR3: CATSNINYRDYTDTQYF. CDR3 coding DNA: TGTGCCACCAGCAACATAAACTACAGGGATTACACAGATACGCAGTATTTT.

V and J are TRBV12-3 or TRBV12-4 and TRBJ2-5; possible D gene TRBD1, 6 bases. Deletions cut 1 base from V and 2 bases from J, with 11 bases between. The CDR3 extends over 15 amino acids. The CDR3, as DNA: TGTGCCAGCAGTTTAGGACAGGCAATACAAGAGACCCAGTACTTC. This translates into CASSLGQAIQETQYF.

The sample holds one count of this clonotype. This rearrangement joins TRBV19 to TRBJ2-3, with 7 bases that match TRBD1. The V and J ends lost 4 bases and 2 bases, in that order; junction bases with no gene match: 9. CDR1 LNHDA and CDR2 SQIVND come from the germline V gene (reference sequence). There are 16 residues in the CDR3. The DNA of the CDR3 is TGTGCCAGTAGTAGCCCTCCGGGACAGATCACAGATACGCAGTATTTT. This gives the protein CASSSPPGQITDTQYF.

This clonotype showed up many times. The J gene is TRBJ2-5, the V gene TRBV7-2; 11 bases line up with TRBD2. The CDR3 totals 15 residues. The J segment lost 1 base and the V segment lost 5 bases, leaving 3 bases of the junction unmatched. Per germline, CDR1 SGHTA and CDR2 FQGNSA. CDR3 amino acids: CASSDTSGGQETQYF. In nucleotides, the CDR3 is TGTGCCAGCAGCGACACTAGCGGGGGCCAAGAGACCCAGTACTTC. The whole variable domain, filled in from reference TRBV7-2 and TRBJ2-5, reads GAGVSQSPSNKVTEKGKDVELRCDPISGHTALYWYRQSLGQGLEFLIYFQGNSAPDKSGLPSDRFSAERTGGSVSTLTIQRTQQEDSAVYLCASSDTSGGQETQYFGPGTRLLVL.

This clonotype occurred many times. The genes are TRBV11-2 and TRBJ2-5; 7 bases match TRBD1. The trim removed 5 bases at V and 5 bases at J, leaving 8 bases unmatched. The germline V gene has CDR1 SGHAT and CDR2 FQNNGV. This CDR3 is built from 14 residues. The CDR3 region is CASSPRQGEETQYF. The CDR3 DNA is TGTGCCAGCAGCCCCCGACAGGGTGAGGAGACCCAGTACTTC.

The chain recombines TRBV3-1 with TRBJ2-7; perhaps TRBD2 as D (6 bases). Deletions cut 4 bases from V and 4 bases from J, with 14 bases between. The CDR3 covers 14 residues. Germline V gene lookup returns CDR1 LGHDT and CDR2 YNNKEL (reference sequence). The CDR3 nucleotides read TGTGCCAGCAGCCGGGCAGGGAGGTCGTACGAGCAGTACTTC. Protein: CASSRAGRSYEQYF.

This clonotype has only one observation. V gene TRBV5-4 combines with J gene TRBJ2-7, with D unresolved. The J call may be incorrect, as the DNA end agrees better with TRBJ2-5. Germline assignment: CDR1 SGHNT and CDR2 YYREEE (reference sequence). CDR3 size: 15 residues. The CDR3 spells CASSSRVEVRETQYF. CDR3 bases: TGTGCCAGCAGCTCCCGGGTGGAAGTGAGAGAGACCCAGTACTTC.

This clonotype was counted only a few times. The rearrangement joins TRBV20-1 to TRBJ2-7; 11 bases align to TRBD2. The CDR3 loop spans 16 amino acids. V gave up 5 bases and J gave up 4 bases; unmatched junction bases: 13. Germline values: CDR1 DFQATT, CDR2 SNEGSKA (reference sequence). CDR3 in DNA: TGCAGTGCTCCCCAGGAGACTAGCGGGATCACTTACGAGCAGTACTTC. It specifies CSAPQETSGITYEQYF.

This clonotype came up once. V usage is TRBV2 and J usage is TRBJ2-5; 9 positions match TRBD1. The V gene end was trimmed by 7 bases and the J gene end by 4 bases; junction bases not matched to a gene: 7. From germline, CDR1 is SNHLY and CDR2 FYNNEI. This CDR3 is built from 14 residues. For the CDR3, the DNA is TGTGCCAGCATGGGACAGGGATTCCCAGAGACCCAGTACTTC. The encoded protein is CASMGQGFPETQYF.

This chain uses TRBV4-2 with TRBJ1-1; D not certain. The germline V gene encodes CDR1 LGHNA and CDR2 YNFKEQ. The CDR3 has 15 residues. The germline V and J ends were trimmed by 1 base and 0 bases, with 9 bases remaining between them. The CDR3 sequence: CASSQGNHLNTEAFF. DNA of the CDR3: TGTGCCAGCAGCCAAGGAAACCACCTGAACACTGAAGCTTTCTTT.

Concerning this clonotype: An end of the junction does not agree with germline; a read error may underlie this. The chain couples TRBV12-5 to TRBJ1-2; D might be TRBD1 (6 bases). The CDR3 contains 19 residues. Germline values: CDR1 LGHNT, CDR2 FRNRAP. In DNA, the CDR3 is TGTGCTAGTGGTTTGACGGGAGGACAGTCCCCATTACTTAACTATGGCCACACCTTC. As protein: CASGLTGGQSPLLNYGHTF.

On this clonotype: The junction shows a germline mismatch at one end, possibly a read error. V usage is TRBV20-1 and J usage is TRBJ2-7, with TRBD1 identical over 9 bases. The CDR3 runs 16 residues. Germline CDR1 and CDR2: DFQATT and SNEGSKA (reference sequence). The CDR3 DNA sequence: TGCAGTGCCGAACCTATACCGGGACAGGGTAGTTACGAGCGGTACTTC. This sequence encodes CSAEPIPGQGSYERYF.

J is TRBJ1-5 and V is TRBV12-3 or TRBV12-4; D possibly corresponds to TRBD1 (6 bases). This CDR3 is built from 15 residues. Trimming removed 1 base at V and 2 bases at J, with 9 bases between. This chain's CDR3 is CASSLVKGGNQPQHF. CDR3 coding DNA: TGTGCCAGCAGTTTAGTGAAGGGGGGCAATCAGCCCCAGCATTTT.

The rearrangement uses TRBV6-4 and TRBJ2-4, with a possible D match to TRBD1 (6 bases). This CDR3 contains 16 residues. In germline, CDR1 is MRHNA, CDR2 SNTAGT. V lost 6 bases, J lost 3 bases, and 18 bases lay in between. CDR3 loop: CASSQLLQGNKNIQYF. The DNA of the CDR3 is TGTGCCAGCAGCCAACTACTTCAGGGGAACAAAAACATTCAGTACTTC.

This clonotype turned up a few times. The rearrangement uses TRBV5-7 and TRBJ2-5, with TRBD1 as a possible D gene (7 bases). TRBV5-7 is recorded as an ORF, its role being uncertain. This CDR3 spans 18 amino acids. CDR3 nucleotide sequence: TGTGAGGAACGAATCGCCCTTGGAGGGACAGACGTCCAAGAGACCCAGTACTTC. This sequence encodes CEERIALGGTDVQETQYF.